The T cell receptor (beta chain) under discussion was sequenced for a study of blood T cell repertoires in COVID-19. Study-wide background: Whether acute or convalescent, the COVID-19 samples came from the United States, Italy and Spain.

The germline V gene encodes CDR1 ENHRY and CDR2 SYGVKD. CDR3 length equals 16 residues. Germline trimming cut 5 bases from V and 6 bases from J; bases unmatched to any gene: 13. Profiling relied on immunoSEQ multiplex PCR, and the TCRdb table lists in-frame clones only, not all of them. The sample contains 81,000 or so clones, around 89% of which appear only once. The receptor's source is a man between 65 and 79 years old with active or convalescent COVID-19. Sequencing was done on a sample of peripheral blood. The chain links TRBV10-3 to TRBJ2-3; 8 bases are a match to TRBD2. In DNA, the CDR3 is TGTGCCATCAGTCGAACTAGCGGCGGTCCCGCTGATACGCAGTATTTT. Its translation: CAISRTSGGPADTQYF.